The 24 T cell receptor beta chains reported below all come from one sample, sequenced in a study of CD8 T cells in Susac syndrome. RNA, at roughly 0.45 to 1 ug, was reverse transcribed with random hexamers. TCRdb re-derived calls from the immunoSEQ multiplex PCR reads in MiXCR, one entry per CDR3 protein. The sample has hundreds of thousands of distinct CDR3 sequences; around 95% are singletons. The sample comprised CD4+ T cells from PBMCs. The receptors originated from a human donor with multiple sclerosis.

The chain links TRBV30 to TRBJ1-5, with D perhaps TRBD1 (6 bases). Trimming left V 2 bases short and J 4 bases short, with 12 bases between. Germline CDR1 is GTSNPN and CDR2 is SVGIG (reference sequence). There are 14 residues in the CDR3. DNA of the CDR3: TGTGCCTGGAGTACGGTGGACAGAAATCAGCCCCAGCATTTT. This sequence encodes CAWSTVDRNQPQHF.

This clonotype was seen once. The chain couples TRBV12-3 or TRBV12-4 to TRBJ2-5, with D unresolved. The CDR3 is made up of 11 amino acids. V was cut by 4 bases and J by 13 bases, with 13 bases left in between. Written as DNA, the CDR3 is TGTGCCAGCAGTTCAGTTGGCGAGAGGTACTTC. Its protein is CASSSVGERYF.

V usage is TRBV20-1 and J usage is TRBJ2-1; tentatively, D is TRBD2 (5 bases). V gave up 0 bases and J gave up 8 bases, with 14 bases separating them. Germline CDR1 and CDR2: DFQATT and SNEGSKA (reference sequence). CDR3 length: 14 residues. The CDR3 protein is CSARDDYSSDEQFF. As DNA, the CDR3 is TGCAGTGCTAGAGACGACTACTCGTCTGATGAGCAGTTCTTC.

The V gene is TRBV7-9, the J gene TRBJ1-6; no definite D call. CDR1 is SEHNR and CDR2 is FQNEAQ in the germline V gene (reference sequence). Trimming removed 5 bases from V and 9 bases from J, with 11 bases in between. This CDR3 is 13 amino acids long. CDR3 coding DNA: TGTGCCAGCAGCGCCACAATCGGTTCACCCCTCCACTTT. It codes for CASSATIGSPLHF.

J is TRBJ1-5 and V is TRBV6-5; D remains ambiguous. This CDR3 spans 13 amino acids. The V gene's germline CDR1 is MNHEY and CDR2 SVGAGI. V lost 2 bases to trimming and J lost 7 bases, with 9 bases between them. The CDR3 protein is CASSYRVEQPQHF. The CDR3 DNA reads as TGTGCCAGCAGTTACCGGGTCGAGCAGCCCCAGCATTTT.

This clonotype was recorded once. The chain couples TRBV6-5 to TRBJ2-5; 8 bases are shared with TRBD2. J gave up 5 bases and V 0 bases, and 5 bases lay outside the gene matches. This CDR3 contains 15 residues. The germline gives CDR1 MNHEY, CDR2 SVGAGI. CDR3 amino acids: CASSYSGTRIETQYF. The CDR3 DNA sequence: TGTGCCAGCAGTTACTCGGGGACTAGGATTGAGACCCAGTACTTC.

This clonotype occurred once. Written as DNA, the CDR3 is TGTGCCAGCAGCAAGGACAGGGGCTCGGATGAGCAGTTCTTC. Protein sequence: CASSKDRGSDEQFF. The rearrangement links TRBV7-6 to TRBJ2-1; 9 bases are shared with TRBD1. The CDR3 length is 14 residues. J lost 8 bases, V lost 5 bases, and 7 bases had no gene match. Germline CDR1 and CDR2: SGHVS and FNYEAQ. Using reference TRBV7-6 and TRBJ2-1 for the parts outside the CDR3, the full variable domain is GAGVSQSPRYKVTKRGQDVALRCDPISGHVSLYWYRQALGQGPEFLTYFNYEAQQDKSGLPNDRFSAERPEGSISTLTIQRTEQRDSAMYRCASSKDRGSDEQFFGPGTRLTVL.

The V call is TRBV28, the J call TRBJ2-1; D might be TRBD2 (5 bases). V was clipped by 4 bases and J by 8 bases, with 9 bases between them. The CDR3 has 12 amino acids. Germline CDR1 reads MDHEN; CDR2 reads SYDVKM. CDR3 loop: CASSSGVHEQFF. In DNA, the CDR3 is TGTGCCAGCAGTTCCGGGGTTCATGAGCAGTTCTTC. The variable domain in full, with the rest retrieved from reference TRBV28 and TRBJ2-1, is DVKVTQSSRYLVKRTGEKVFLECVQDMDHENMFWYRQDPGLGLRLIYFSYDVKMKEKGDIPEGYSVSREKKERFSLILESASTNQTSMYLCASSSGVHEQFFGPGTRLTVL.

J is TRBJ2-1 and V is TRBV20-1, with D perhaps TRBD1 (5 bases). The CDR3 consists of 13 residues. Germline V gives CDR1 DFQATT, CDR2 SNEGSKA (reference sequence). The germline V and J ends were trimmed by 2 bases and 7 bases, with 12 bases remaining between them. The CDR3 loop reads CSARSYSGNEQFF. In nucleotides, the CDR3 is TGCAGTGCTAGATCATACTCAGGGAATGAGCAGTTCTTC.

This clonotype appeared a few times. The CDR3 coding sequence is TGTGCCACCAGCTCCGGACAGGGGCAATCAGATACGCAGTATTTT. This gives the protein CATSSGQGQSDTQYF. This chain connects TRBV24-1 to TRBJ2-3, with TRBD1 identical over 9 bases. The J segment lost 4 bases and the V segment lost 7 bases, leaving 8 bases of the junction unmatched. CDR3 length: 15 residues. CDR1 and CDR2 (germline): KGHDR, SFDVKD.

V is TRBV30 and J is TRBJ1-5; 8 positions match TRBD1. Germline trimming cut 7 bases from V and 3 bases from J; bases unmatched to any gene: 8. Germline V gene lookup returns CDR1 GTSNPN and CDR2 SVGIG (reference sequence). This CDR3 comprises 14 residues. CDR3 coding DNA: TGTGCCTTCGAACAGGGGGGTGACAATCAGCCCCAGCATTTT. It encodes CAFEQGGDNQPQHF.

This clonotype appeared once. J is TRBJ2-5 and V is TRBV5-4; D not resolved. Trimming removed 1 base at V and 2 bases at J, with 6 bases between. The CDR3 sequence is 13 residues long. Per germline, CDR1 SGHNT and CDR2 YYREEE (reference sequence). CDR3 residues: CASSLFRQETQYF. The CDR3 region has the DNA TGTGCCAGCAGCTTGTTTAGACAAGAGACCCAGTACTTC. The full variable domain, with the rest looked up from reference TRBV5-4 and TRBJ2-5, is ETGVTQSPTHLIKTRGQQVTLRCSSQSGHNTVSWYQQALGQGPQFIFQYYREEENGRGNFPPRFSGLQFPNYSSELNVNALELDDSALYLCASSLFRQETQYFGPGTRLLVL.

The chain uses TRBV29-1 and TRBJ1-1; D gene unclear. Germline CDR1 and CDR2: SQVTM and ANQGSEA. V was pared by 2 bases and J by 3 bases, with 10 bases between. The CDR3 covers 13 residues. The CDR3 protein is CSVETGGYTEAFF. The CDR3 DNA sequence: TGCAGCGTTGAAACTGGAGGGTACACTGAAGCTTTCTTT.

The chain uses TRBV3-1 and TRBJ1-1; no reliable D call. The CDR3 is made up of 15 amino acids. Germline V CDR1 and CDR2: LGHDT, YNNKEL (reference sequence). V was clipped by 4 bases and J by 1 base, with 13 bases between them. The CDR3 region has the DNA TGTGCCAGCAGCCCGATCGGGTCGGGGAACACTGAAGCTTTCTTT. Amino acids: CASSPIGSGNTEAFF.

J is TRBJ2-2 and V is TRBV10-3; TRBD1 matches 7 bases. Germline lookup yields CDR1 ENHRY and CDR2 SYGVKD. V was pared by 10 bases and J by 0 bases, with 5 bases of the junction left unmatched. The CDR3 length is 14 residues. The CDR3 spells CATQGTANTGELFF. CDR3 bases: TGTGCCACCCAGGGGACAGCGAACACCGGGGAGCTGTTTTTT.

The rearrangement links TRBV30 to TRBJ1-6; the match to TRBD1 covers 7 bases. CDR1 is GTSNPN and CDR2 is SVGIG in the germline V gene (reference sequence). The CDR3 length is 14 residues. J gave up 6 bases and V 2 bases, and 4 bases lay outside the gene matches. For the CDR3, the DNA is TGTGCCTGGAGTAGGGGACAGTTTAATTCACCCCTCCACTTT. Protein: CAWSRGQFNSPLHF.

This sequence joins TRBV11-2 and TRBJ2-7; 7 bases match TRBD2. The germline V gene encodes CDR1 SGHAT and CDR2 FQNNGV. V dropped 3 bases and J dropped 4; count of bases not matched to a gene: 9. CDR3 length: 15 residues. The DNA for the CDR3 is TGTGCCAGCAGCTTGCCCGGGGAGGGAATATACGAGCAGTACGTC. As protein: CASSLPGEGIYEQYV.

This clonotype came up a few times. The rearrangement joins TRBV3-1 to TRBJ2-7; D possibly corresponds to TRBD1 (6 bases). V was cut by 5 bases and J by 3 bases, with 11 bases left in between. Germline V lookup: CDR1 LGHDT, CDR2 YNNKEL (reference sequence). The CDR3 length is 13 residues. The CDR3 protein is CASSSRQDYEQYF. The CDR3 DNA follows: TGTGCCAGCAGCTCCCGACAGGACTACGAGCAGTACTTC.

This chain connects TRBV20-1 to TRBJ1-2; D is uncertain. The CDR3 is 16 amino acids. Germline lookup yields CDR1 DFQATT and CDR2 SNEGSKA (reference sequence). The V and J ends lost 1 base and 8 bases respectively, with 23 bases between them. The CDR3 region is CSARVPLSTPGWGYTF. In nucleotides, the CDR3 is TGCAGTGCTAGAGTTCCGTTGTCTACACCCGGCTGGGGCTACACCTTC.

This clonotype was seen just once. This chain uses TRBV20-1 with TRBJ2-7, with D tentatively TRBD2 (5 bases). The CDR3 loop spans 15 amino acids. V lost 3 bases and J lost 3, with 18 bases in between. CDR1 is DFQATT and CDR2 is SNEGSKA in the germline V gene (reference sequence). The CDR3 spells CSASGVAGRVYEQYV. For the CDR3, the DNA is TGCAGTGCTAGCGGGGTCGCGGGTCGAGTCTACGAGCAGTACGTC.

The rearrangement uses TRBV20-1 and TRBJ2-2, with TRBD2 matching 11 bases. V lost 3 bases, J lost 4 bases, and 7 bases stayed unmatched. The CDR3 length is 16 residues. CDR1 and CDR2 from the germline V gene are DFQATT and SNEGSKA (reference sequence). The CDR3 spells CSASGTSGFFTGELFF. In nucleotides, the CDR3 is TGCAGTGCTAGCGGGACTAGCGGCTTTTTCACCGGGGAGCTGTTTTTT.

This chain uses TRBV20-1 with TRBJ1-1; perhaps TRBD1 as D (5 bases). This CDR3 is built from 13 residues. CDR1 is DFQATT and CDR2 is SNEGSKA in the germline V gene (reference sequence). V dropped 3 bases and J dropped 1 base, with 9 bases sitting between them. This CDR3 reads CSASGQENTEAFF. CDR3 coding DNA: TGCAGTGCTAGTGGACAAGAGAACACTGAAGCTTTCTTT.

V and J are TRBV29-1 and TRBJ1-2; no clear D gene. The CDR3 runs 8 residues. The ends were cut back, 7 bases at V and 6 bases at J, with 3 bases in the middle. Germline CDR1 SQVTM, CDR2 ANQGSEA. The DNA for the CDR3 is TGCAGCGCAGATGGCTACACCTTC. This sequence encodes CSADGYTF.

The J gene is TRBJ2-7, the V gene TRBV5-1, with D perhaps TRBD2 (5 bases). Germline V CDR1 and CDR2: SGHRS, YFSETQ. Trimming shortened V by 4 bases and J by 0 bases, and 11 bases separated the two germline ends. The CDR3 length is 14 residues. The CDR3 protein is CASSPERSSYEQYF. The CDR3 DNA sequence: TGCGCCAGCAGCCCGGAGCGGAGCTCCTACGAGCAGTACTTC.